This is a list of T cell receptor beta chains from one sample in a study of T cell clonotyping in hematopoietic cell transplantation. Sequencing used immunoSEQ multiplex PCR; TCRdb keeps in-frame clones, though not all of them. The table lists about 76,000 clones, around 96% of them singletons. The sample in question was peripheral blood mononuclear cells, obtained before stem cell transplant. These receptors came from a woman aged 45-60 years with acute myeloid leukemia. Some clones in this sample may be carry-over from other donors' samples. CDR3s include the opening cysteine and the closing phenylalanine or tryptophan. Each record gives: D gene, J gene, V gene, clone size, CDR3 protein, CDR3 DNA. D genes are given only for firm matches. For some rows the clone size is stated as once, few or many, or as a class when expanded; others skip it.

>TRBD2|TRBJ2-5|TRBV7-2|-
CASSLLAGETQYF
TGTGCCAGCAGCTTACTAGCGGGAGAGACCCAGTACTTC
>-|TRBJ1-6|TRBV7-8|-
CASSLDAEVLYNSPLHF
TGTGCCAGCAGCTTAGACGCGGAGGTTCTTTATAATTCACCCCTCCACTTT
>-|TRBJ1-1|TRBV9|-
CASKGDRNTEAFF
TGTGCCAGCAAGGGGGATCGGAACACTGAAGCTTTCTTT
>TRBD2|TRBJ2-7|TRBV4-1|-
CASKIATSASYEQYF
TGCGCCAGCAAAATCGCTACTAGCGCGTCCTACGAGCAGTACTTC
>-|TRBJ2-2|TRBV6-5|-
CASSYSGGNTGELFF
TGTGCCAGCAGTTACAGTGGGGGGAACACCGGGGAGCTGTTTTTT
>TRBD2|TRBJ2-5|TRBV28|-
CASSLGQRGYETQYF
TGTGCCAGCAGTTTAGGCCAGCGGGGGTATGAGACCCAGTACTTC
>-|TRBJ2-2|TRBV11-2|-
CASSLAGVPGELFF
TGTGCCAGCAGCTTAGCGGGAGTACCCGGGGAGCTGTTTTTT
>TRBD1|TRBJ1-2|TRBV6-5|-
CASSYTGGGNYGYTF
TGTGCCAGCAGTTACACAGGGGGTGGTAACTATGGCTACACCTTC
>-|TRBJ1-4|TRBV5-8|-
CASSPRSTNEKLFF
TGTGCCAGCAGCCCCCGTTCAACTAATGAAAAACTGTTTTTT
>-|TRBJ1-2|TRBV6-1|few
CASRDGSGFYGYTF
TGTGCCAGCAGGGATGGCAGCGGATTCTATGGCTACACCTTC
>-|TRBJ1-5|TRBV27|-
CASSFNRQPNQPQHF
TGTGCCAGCAGTTTTAATCGACAGCCAAATCAGCCCCAGCATTTT
>-|TRBJ1-3|TRBV28|-
CASSLQGNTIYF
TGTGCCAGCAGTTTACAGGGAAACACCATATATTTT
>TRBD1|TRBJ2-7|TRBV7-9|-
CASSRPQWTGAYEQYF
TGTGCCAGCAGCAGACCTCAGTGGACAGGGGCCTACGAGCAGTACTTC
>-|TRBJ2-3|TRBV7-9|-
CASSLFHPSTDTQYF
TGTGCCAGCAGCTTATTCCATCCAAGCACAGATACGCAGTATTTT
>TRBD2|TRBJ2-4|TRBV19|-
CASSIELGLAGLKNIQYF
TGTGCCAGTAGTATAGAGCTGGGACTAGCGGGCCTCAAAAACATTCAGTACTTC
>-|TRBJ2-7|TRBV27|-
CASSLTASYEQYF
TGTGCCAGCAGTTTAACTGCTTCCTACGAGCAGTACTTC
>-|TRBJ1-5|TRBV19|-
CATSRGVNQPQHF
TGTGCCACCTCGCGGGGGGTCAATCAGCCCCAGCATTTT
>TRBD1|TRBJ1-1|TRBV7-2|-
CASSLVTRGDAFF
TGTGCCAGCAGCTTAGTTACCAGGGGGGATGCTTTCTTT
>TRBD2|TRBJ2-3|TRBV7-2|-
CASSLGWASGVGYTQYF
TGTGCCAGCAGCTTAGGTTGGGCTAGCGGGGTAGGGTATACGCAGTATTTT
>-|TRBJ2-3|TRBV6-5|-
CASQGRYTDTQYF
TGTGCCAGCCAGGGCCGATACACAGATACGCAGTATTTT
>-|TRBJ2-7|TRBV6-5|-
CASRYRRESGEQYF
TGTGCCAGCAGATACAGGCGAGAGTCGGGGGAGCAGTACTTC
>TRBD1|TRBJ1-4|TRBV5-8|-
CASSRGQANEKLFF
TGTGCCAGCAGTCGGGGACAGGCTAATGAAAAACTGTTTTTT
>-|TRBJ1-2|TRBV7-2|-
CASSFDRATNYGYTF
TGTGCCAGCAGCTTCGATCGGGCAACCAACTATGGCTACACCTTC
>TRBD1|TRBJ1-1|TRBV9|-
CASSVALTGVDTEAFF
TGTGCCAGCAGCGTAGCCCTGACAGGGGTCGACACTGAAGCTTTCTTT